This TCR beta chain was retrieved from a study of shared clonotypes between healthy human individuals (dated by TCRdb to 2020 to 2022). Notes on the research overall: A couple of women and a few men aged 18 to 49 years were included in the cohort. To increase sequencing depth and limit assay-specific biases, TCR repertoire library preparation and sequencing were carried out by different laboratories using diverse techniques. For each donor, CD4 naive and CD4 memory were each given three plates, CD8 naive was given two plates, and CD8 memory was given one plate. Blood TCR repertoires of 5 or 6 healthy adults were deeply sequenced to estimate repertoire size and the extent of clonotype sharing between individuals. Between about 0.94 and 8.9 billion PBMCs per donor were obtained by leukapheresis. Results and caveats for the whole study, not just this receptor: Based on pairwise subsampling, the degree of clonotype sharing among donors was expected to be affected by sequencing depth. Sharing across several donors was observed for approximately 5% of naive CD4, over 3% of naive CD8, about 2.5% of memory CD4, and roughly 0.4% of memory CD8 clonotypes. Estimated clonotype richness was generally larger for naive than for memory subsets. The genetic and exposure-history diversity represented was limited by the small number of donors. Only blood was sampled, and tissue TCR repertoires likely differ from those in blood. Compared with non-shared clonotypes, the clonotypes found in all four sorted-subset donors had higher generation probabilities. Incomplete sequencing was indicated by rarefaction of sorted-subset datasets, despite the large sequencing depth.

Using the deep immunoSEQ assay, multiplex PCR amplified TCR CDR3 regions from genomic DNA. Extracted genomic DNA from each cell subset was distributed evenly across all wells of several immunoSEQ 96-well plates, and each plate was treated as a replicate. Each replicate PCR for sorted subsets received roughly 200 ng genomic DNA, equal to about 29,000 T cell genomes. Purified libraries were quantified with a Qubit 3.0 fluorometer, sized on a Bioanalyzer 2100, and re-quantified with the KAPA Library Quantification kit. Every immunoSEQ 96-well plate was sequenced on a separate single-read 150-cycle Illumina NextSeq 550 flow cell. The authors processed their data as follows. Because the immunoSEQ output included only junctional sequences and no quality scores, the filtering could not be the same as the filtering used for full-length reads. Sequences were annotated with PyIR, a Python wrapper for IgBLAST v1.9, and V/J genes and CDR3 were assigned using IMGT germline references. Reads with weak V/J assignments (E-value above 1e-6), missing CDR3, stop codons, out-of-frame junctions, or ambiguous translated residues were removed. V3J clonotypes were defined as sequences sharing the same inferred V gene, J gene, and CDR3 amino acid sequence. The percentage overlap between two repertoires was calculated by dividing the number of shared unique clonotypes by the size of the smaller repertoire. Three approaches were used to assess repertoire richness: RTK rarefaction, the Chao1 estimator, and Recon v2.1 estimates of unobserved clonotypes. Generation probabilities for all TCRbeta clonotypes obtained by the gDNA method from a handful of donors were computed using OLGA. TCRdb carries this immuneACCESS record with in-frame sequences only. Its versions omit some clonotypes, under half of them owing to an unresolved V gene in the studies checked, with the rest unexplained. V and J calls and clone size follow that table, whereas D and trimming were derived from the DNA. Counted in this sample were approximately 700,000 clones; 73% of them appeared once. Around 2% of the sample rests with the top ten.

The donors were healthy, HIV-negative adults with no recently reported acute infections or vaccinations. Every donor was a Caucasian adult living in Nashville, Tennessee, USA. CD4+ T cells were enriched by magnetic negative selection; naive cells were then positively selected on CD45RA, and the negative fraction formed the memory subset. Blood was obtained by leukapheresis, after which PBMCs were separated by Ficoll-Histopaque density gradient centrifugation and cryopreserved in liquid nitrogen vapor phase. Analytical flow cytometry was used to check the purity and quantity of every magnetically sorted T cell population. Genomic DNA was isolated from every sorted fraction and measured by UV absorbance on a Nanodrop 2000c. As regards this clone: Which antigen it targets is not known. No base qualities exist here, and no much larger clone lies one base off it.

The TCR sequence derives from a woman aged 25 to 45 in good health. The sequenced material came from memory CD4+ T cells sorted from blood. Reading the label with the study, this specimen's cell subset or site is: CD45RA-negative fraction.

The nucleotide sequence reads TGCAGTGCTAACAGGGATGGCTACACCTTC. It specifies CSANRDGYTF. In this chain, TRBV20-1 is recombined with TRBJ1-2, with TRBD1 perhaps the D gene, on 6 matching bases. The CDR3 covers 10 residues, taking in both the cysteine and the phenylalanine. CDR3 DNA only is kept here, 30 bases in frame from base 1. According to the germline V gene (reference sequence), CDR1 reads DFQATT and CDR2 reads SNEGSKA. V and J lose 4 bases and 6 bases, and a span of 6 bases separates them.